These 30 T cell receptor beta chains came from one sample sequenced in a study of sequential checkpoint blockade in melanoma (dated by TCRdb to the late 2010s). The sample's treatment or condition, from its label and the paper: randomized to nivolumab then ipilimumab (arm A) or the reverse (arm B). The library was prepared using the immunoSEQ multiplex PCR assay. What TCRdb holds here is the immuneACCESS table cut down to in-frame rearrangements. Part of the clones is not present; checked against another copy, under half of the missing clones reflect an unresolved V gene, and the others are unexplained. This sample holds over 10,000 clones; around 83% were observed only once. The ten largest clones take up approximately 55% of the sample. This sample comprised CD8+ T cells sorted from blood (inferred from file names), obtained from a patient given nivolumab and ipilimumab in sequence. These receptors came from a human donor with melanoma.

The rearrangement links TRBV6-5 to TRBJ1-2; perhaps TRBD1 as D (5 bases). Germline V gene lookup returns CDR1 MNHEY and CDR2 SVGAGI. Trimming cost V 4 bases and J 7 bases, with 13 bases left between them. The CDR3 covers 13 residues. The CDR3 is CASSFTAGSGYTF. The DNA for the CDR3 is TGTGCCAGCAGTTTTACGGCAGGGTCTGGCTACACCTTC.

V gene TRBV27 combines with J gene TRBJ1-1; D call uncertain. This CDR3 contains 13 residues. The V and J ends lost 0 bases and 1 base respectively, with 3 bases between them. The germline CDR1 and CDR2 sequences are MNHEY and SMNVEV (reference sequence). This chain's CDR3 is CASSLSRNTEAFF. Here the CDR3 DNA reads TGTGCCAGCAGTTTATCGAGGAACACTGAAGCTTTCTTT.

The V gene is TRBV4-1, the J gene TRBJ2-7; possibly TRBD1 for D (5 bases). The CDR3 runs 17 residues. Germline V lookup: CDR1 MGHRA, CDR2 YSYEKL. V lost 1 base to trimming and J lost 4 bases, with 20 bases between them. CDR3 bases: TGCGCCAGCAGCCAAGCAGACCCAGGGTATGGGGTTTACGAGCAGTACTTC. Translating it yields CASSQADPGYGVYEQYF.

This sequence joins TRBV9 and TRBJ2-1; the match to TRBD1 covers 7 bases. This CDR3 has 16 residues. Germline values: CDR1 SGDLS, CDR2 YYNGEE. Germline trimming cut 1 base from V and 9 bases from J; bases unmatched to any gene: 13. This CDR3 is CASSVLTGSADGEQFF. CDR3 DNA: TGTGCCAGCAGCGTACTGACAGGGTCGGCTGATGGTGAGCAGTTCTTC. The whole variable domain, remainder taken from reference TRBV9 and TRBJ2-1, is DSGVTQTPKHLITATGQRVTLRCSPRSGDLSVYWYQQSLDQGLQFLIQYYNGEERAKGNILERFSAQQFPDLHSELNLSSLELGDSALYFCASSVLTGSADGEQFFGPGTRLTVL.

The chain joins TRBV4-1 to TRBJ1-1; maybe TRBD1 (6 bases). CDR1 MGHRA and CDR2 YSYEKL come from the germline V gene. The length of the CDR3 is 17 residues. Trimming left V 0 bases short and J 0 bases short, with 14 bases between. The CDR3 nucleotides read TGCGCCAGCAGCCAAGATGAAAACAGGGCCCTGAACACTGAAGCTTTCTTT. Its translation is CASSQDENRALNTEAFF.

This clone was seen a handful of times. V is TRBV7-9 and J is TRBJ1-6, with TRBD1 identical over 9 bases. From germline, CDR1 is SEHNR and CDR2 FQNEAQ (reference sequence). V lost 4 bases to trimming and J lost 7 bases; unmatched junction nucleotides: 2. CDR3 length: 14 amino acids. DNA of the CDR3: TGTGCCAGCAGCTCGACAGGGGGGAATTCACCCCTCCACTTT. It codes for CASSSTGGNSPLHF. Combining the CDR3 with reference TRBV7-9 and TRBJ1-6 gives the whole variable domain DTGVSQNPRHKITKRGQNVTFRCDPISEHNRLYWYRQTLGQGPEFLTYFQNEAQLEKSRLLSDRFSAERPKGSFSTLEIQRTEQGDSAMYLCASSSTGGNSPLHFGNGTRLTVT.

The J gene is TRBJ1-4, the V gene TRBV28; possible D gene TRBD1, 5 bases. The CDR3 is 15 amino acids. V dropped 7 bases and J dropped 1 base, with 13 bases sitting between them. Germline-derived CDR1 and CDR2 are MDHEN and SYDVKM. This chain's CDR3 is CASTGSRVTNEKLFF. CDR3 bases: TGTGCCAGCACCGGGAGCAGGGTAACTAATGAAAAACTGTTTTTT.

This chain uses TRBV6-1 with TRBJ2-7; D unresolved. The CDR3 is made up of 11 amino acids. Germline loops: CDR1 MNHNS, CDR2 SASEGT. V lost 10 bases and J lost 5, with 12 bases in between. CDR3 amino acids: CAILWSHEQYF. CDR3 nucleotides: TGTGCCATCCTGTGGAGCCACGAGCAGTACTTC.

DNA of the CDR3: TGTGCCAGCAGTTTAGCGGGGGGGCCCTCCAATGAGCAGTTCTTC. Residues: CASSLAGGPSNEQFF. The J gene is TRBJ2-1, the V gene TRBV27, with TRBD2 identical over 9 bases. CDR1 MNHEY and CDR2 SMNVEV come from the germline V gene (reference sequence). The CDR3 extends over 15 amino acids. V lost 2 bases to trimming and J lost 6 bases; unmatched junction nucleotides: 5.

This clone has a single count. The rearrangement links TRBV9 to TRBJ2-3, with 14 bases aligning to TRBD2. The CDR3 spans 16 residues. The ends lost 4 bases at V and 4 bases at J; junction bases unmatched: 5. The germline V gene encodes CDR1 SGDLS and CDR2 YYNGEE. The CDR3 nucleotides read TGTGCCAGCAGCTACGGGACTAGCGGGGGCGCAGATACGCAGTATTTT. Its protein is CASSYGTSGGADTQYF.

The rearrangement joins TRBV27 to TRBJ1-2, with a weak D call TRBD1 (6 bases). The V gene's germline CDR1 is MNHEY and CDR2 SMNVEV (reference sequence). Trimming stripped 5 bases from V and 8 bases from J, with 18 bases between. This CDR3 spans 14 amino acids. The CDR3 spells CASSEGAGGWGYTF. CDR3 bases: TGTGCCAGCAGTGAAGGTGCTGGGGGCTGGGGCTACACCTTC.

The V call is TRBV5-6, the J call TRBJ2-3, with D possibly being TRBD2 (7 bases). This CDR3 has 16 residues. Trimming shortened V by 0 bases and J by 5 bases, and 16 bases separated the two germline ends. Per germline, CDR1 SGHDT and CDR2 YYEEEE. CDR3 loop: CASSLAVGGPLDTQYF. The CDR3 DNA is TGTGCCAGCAGCTTGGCGGTCGGGGGGCCACTAGATACGCAGTATTTT.

The chain uses TRBV7-6 and TRBJ2-7, with TRBD1 matching over 10 bases. V lost 5 bases and J lost 2; bases outside the gene matches: 6. Germline loops: CDR1 SGHVS, CDR2 FNYEAQ. The CDR3 extends over 15 amino acids. The chain's CDR3 is CASSIGQGGPYEQYF. Written as DNA, the CDR3 is TGTGCCAGCAGCATTGGACAGGGGGGACCCTACGAGCAGTACTTC.

Comment on this clone: One end of the junction is discordant with germline, which a read error may explain. J is TRBJ2-7 and V is TRBV28; D possibly corresponds to TRBD2 (5 bases). There are 14 residues in the CDR3. Germline V CDR1 and CDR2: MDHEN, SYDVKM. In DNA, the CDR3 is TGTGCCAGCGGTTTAATCGGGATCTCCTACGAGCAGTACTTC. It yields the protein CASGLIGISYEQYF.

The rearrangement uses TRBV6-1 and TRBJ2-7, with 10 bases that match TRBD1. The germline gives CDR1 MNHNS, CDR2 SASEGT. The CDR3 contains 15 residues. J lost 4 bases, V lost 4 bases, and 7 bases had no gene match. For the CDR3, the DNA is TGTGCCAGCAGTGGACCGGGACAGGGGAAGTACGAGCAGTACTTC. This codes for CASSGPGQGKYEQYF.

This chain links TRBV4-3 with TRBJ2-5, with TRBD1 identical over 8 bases. Germline V gene lookup returns CDR1 LGHNA and CDR2 YSLEER. The CDR3 extends over 18 amino acids. After removal of 0 bases from V and 7 bases from J, the junction contained 16 bases not matched to a gene. CDR3 region: CASSQEITRQGYGGTQYF. The CDR3 bases are TGCGCCAGCAGCCAAGAAATTACCCGACAGGGGTACGGGGGGACCCAGTACTTC.

The chain is built from TRBV14 and TRBJ2-4, with D possibly being TRBD2 (5 bases). The CDR3 has 15 amino acids. Germline V gene sequence: CDR1 SGHDN, CDR2 FVKESK. V lost 4 bases and J lost 2, with 12 bases in between. CDR3 sequence reads: CASSPGLGTKNIQYF. The CDR3 region has the DNA TGTGCCAGCAGCCCGGGGTTAGGAACCAAAAACATTCAGTACTTC.

The chain uses TRBV5-8 and TRBJ2-3, with TRBD1 identical over 10 bases. The CDR3 contains 14 residues. V shed 3 bases, J shed 6 bases, and the junction held 4 bases outside the gene matches. Looked up from germline, CDR1 is SGHTS and CDR2 is YDEGEE. CDR3 sequence (DNA): TGTGCCAGCAGCTCAGGACAGGGGGTGGATACGCAGTATTTT. Translating it yields CASSSGQGVDTQYF.

The J gene is TRBJ2-2, the V gene TRBV7-9; perhaps TRBD1 as D (5 bases). Germline lookup yields CDR1 SEHNR and CDR2 FQNEAQ (reference sequence). This CDR3 spans 16 amino acids. V was cut by 0 bases and J by 6 bases, with 14 bases left in between. CDR3 nucleotides: TGTGCCAGCAGCTTAGCGATGGTGGGGCCTGCCGGGGAGCTGTTTTTT. Its protein product is CASSLAMVGPAGELFF. Filled out from reference TRBV7-9 and TRBJ2-2, the complete variable domain reads DTGVSQNPRHKITKRGQNVTFRCDPISEHNRLYWYRQTLGQGPEFLTYFQNEAQLEKSRLLSDRFSAERPKGSFSTLEIQRTEQGDSAMYLCASSLAMVGPAGELFFGEGSRLTVL.

This clone was seen once. This sequence joins TRBV27 and TRBJ2-1, with 13 nucleotides matching TRBD2. V lost 4 bases and J lost 3; bases outside the gene matches: 12. The CDR3 totals 19 residues. CDR1 is MNHEY, CDR2 SMNVEV, per germline (reference sequence). Written as DNA, the CDR3 is TGTGCCAGCAGTTCCCCCCGGGCCAGGACTAGCGGGGGCTACAATGAGCAGTTCTTC. Translation gives CASSSPRARTSGGYNEQFF.

The rearrangement joins TRBV10-2 to TRBJ2-2; D is possibly TRBD1 (6 bases). V dropped 3 bases and J dropped 6 bases, with 17 bases sitting between them. Germline assignment: CDR1 WSHSY and CDR2 SAAADI. The CDR3 length is 16 residues. The CDR3 spells CASSDGAGVFAGELFF. For the CDR3, the DNA is TGCGCCAGCAGTGATGGGGCAGGGGTTTTTGCCGGGGAGCTGTTTTTT.

The count of this clone is one. The CDR3 coding sequence is TGTGCCAGCAGCTTAGGTATATCTGGGGCCAACGTCCTGACTTTC. Its protein is CASSLGISGANVLTF. V is TRBV7-8 and J is TRBJ2-6; D is undetermined. The ends were cut back, 1 base at V and 1 base at J, with 5 bases in the middle. The CDR3 loop spans 15 amino acids. The germline CDR1 and CDR2 sequences are SGHVS and FQNEAQ.

For this clone: Compared with germline, one end of the junction differs, possibly owing to a read error. Other DNA variants within this sample encode the same CDR3. The V and J genes are TRBV4-2 and TRBJ1-6; 7 bases line up with TRBD1. This CDR3 spans 18 amino acids. CDR1 and CDR2 (germline): LGHNA, YNFKEQ. The chain's CDR3 is CASSQNPPGGWYNSPLHF. CDR3 DNA: TGTGCCAGCAGCCAAAATCCGCCAGGGGGTTGGTATAATTCCCCCCTCCACTTT.

The chain employs TRBV9 and TRBJ2-3, with a tentative D call TRBD1 (6 bases). The CDR3 is made up of 15 amino acids. Trimming stripped 0 bases from V and 3 bases from J, with 11 bases between. Germline assignment: CDR1 SGDLS and CDR2 YYNGEE. This CDR3 reads CASSVVGRGTDTQYF. In DNA form, the CDR3 reads TGTGCCAGCAGCGTAGTTGGCAGGGGAACAGATACGCAGTATTTT.

This chain uses TRBV27 with TRBJ2-3; TRBD2 aligns across 14 bases. This CDR3 contains 15 residues. CDR1 is MNHEY, CDR2 SMNVEV, per germline (reference sequence). J was trimmed by 5 bases and V by 10 bases; bases with no gene match: 8. CDR3: CAIGLAGGLGDTQYF. CDR3 bases: TGTGCCATCGGACTAGCGGGGGGCCTGGGAGATACGCAGTATTTT.

This rearrangement joins TRBV4-3 to TRBJ2-7, with 7 bases fitting TRBD1. The CDR3 is made up of 16 amino acids. V shed 0 bases, J shed 2 bases, and the junction held 7 bases outside the gene matches. From germline, CDR1 is LGHNA and CDR2 YSLEER. This chain's CDR3 is CASSQDRGQGAYEQYF. For the CDR3, the DNA is TGCGCCAGCAGCCAAGATAGGGGGCAGGGAGCCTACGAGCAGTACTTC.

The chain couples TRBV6-6 to TRBJ2-1, with 11 bases matching TRBD2. The length of the CDR3 is 16 residues. The ends lost 4 bases at V and 3 bases at J; junction bases unmatched: 5. Germline CDR1 reads MNHNY; CDR2 reads SVGAGI (reference sequence). The DNA of the CDR3 is TGTGCCAGCAGTTCGACTAGCGGGGTTTTCTACAATGAGCAGTTCTTC. Its translation: CASSSTSGVFYNEQFF.

The chain employs TRBV21-1 and TRBJ2-1; TRBD2 is the table's D call and was not checked against the DNA. TRBV21-1 is tagged as a pseudogene. The CDR3 covers 17 residues. The CDR3 coding sequence is TGTGCCAGCAGCTTGAGACTAGCTACACCATCCGACAATGAGCAGTTCTTC. It encodes CASSLRLATPSDNEQFF.

The chain is built from TRBV6-1 and TRBJ2-1; TRBD1 matches at 8 bases. With 1 base clipped from V and 10 bases from J, the junction kept 3 bases outside the gene matches. Per the germline V gene, CDR1 is MNHNS and CDR2 is SASEGT. This CDR3 is built from 13 residues. Here the CDR3 DNA reads TGTGCCAGCAGTGAAGGGACAGGGTGGGAGCAGTTCTTC. Its protein product is CASSEGTGWEQFF.

This chain links TRBV6-5 with TRBJ1-2, with D possibly matching TRBD1 (5 bases). The CDR3 sequence is 13 residues long. The V and J ends lost 2 bases and 10 bases respectively, with 14 bases between them. Looked up from germline, CDR1 is MNHEY and CDR2 is SVGAGI. The CDR3, as DNA: TGTGCCAGCAGTTACGACCAGGGAAGTGTCTACACCTTC. Translated: CASSYDQGSVYTF.